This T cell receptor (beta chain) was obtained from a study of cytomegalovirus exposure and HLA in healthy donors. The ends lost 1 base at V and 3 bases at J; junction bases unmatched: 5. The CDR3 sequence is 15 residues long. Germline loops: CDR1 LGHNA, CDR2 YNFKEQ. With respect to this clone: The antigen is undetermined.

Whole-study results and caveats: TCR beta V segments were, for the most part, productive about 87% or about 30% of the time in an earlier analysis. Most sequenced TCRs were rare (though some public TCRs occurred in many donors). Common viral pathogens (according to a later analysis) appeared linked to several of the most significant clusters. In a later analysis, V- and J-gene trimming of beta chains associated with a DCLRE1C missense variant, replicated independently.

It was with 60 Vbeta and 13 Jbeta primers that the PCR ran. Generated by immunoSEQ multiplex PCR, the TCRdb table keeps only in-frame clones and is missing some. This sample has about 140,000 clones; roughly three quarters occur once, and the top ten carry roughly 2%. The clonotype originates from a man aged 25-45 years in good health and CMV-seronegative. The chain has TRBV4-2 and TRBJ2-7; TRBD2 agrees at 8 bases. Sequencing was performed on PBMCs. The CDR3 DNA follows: TGTGCCAGCAGCCAAGTTAAAGCGGGAGACTACGAGCAGTACTTC. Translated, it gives CASSQVKAGDYEQYF.